The next 2 T cell receptor beta chains were all read from a single sample in a study of cytomegalovirus exposure and HLA in healthy donors. Primers: 60 Vbeta forward and 13 Jbeta reverse. Some clones are missing from TCRdb's copy, which holds only in-frame ones; the method was immunoSEQ multiplex PCR. The sample consists of roughly 170,000 clones, more than 80% of them appearing once. Sequenced sample: PBMCs. These receptor sequences come from a man in his late teens or twenties in good health and CMV-seronegative.

This clone was detected only a few times. The chain employs TRBV28 and TRBJ2-7, with 10 nucleotides matching TRBD1. CDR3 length: 15 amino acids. The germline CDR1 and CDR2 sequences are MDHEN and SYDVKM. J lost 3 bases, V lost 5 bases, and 7 bases had no gene match. Written as DNA, the CDR3 is TGTGCCAGCAGTCCGGTGACAGGGGGCTTCTACGAGCAGTACTTC. Protein product: CASSPVTGGFYEQYF.

The chain joins TRBV27 to TRBJ2-7, with 14 positions matching TRBD2. This CDR3 is 20 amino acids long. Per germline, CDR1 MNHEY and CDR2 SMNVEV (reference sequence). J lost 4 bases, V lost 7 bases, and 21 bases had no gene match. The CDR3 loop reads CASTKRATSGGASTLYEQYF. DNA of the CDR3: TGTGCCAGCACAAAACGGGCGACTAGCGGGGGGGCCTCTACCCTATACGAGCAGTACTTC.